The 4 T cell receptor beta chains below were found in one sample sequenced in a study of blood T cell repertoires in COVID-19. Clones were sequenced by immunoSEQ multiplex PCR, and TCRdb holds only the in-frame ones, with some missing. In the table there are 110,000 to 150,000 clones, around 81% of which are singletons. The sequencing input was PBMCs or T cells enriched from blood (not recorded which). Source of these receptors: a woman in her thirties or forties who had recovered from COVID-19.

This clone has more than one count but fewer than ten. The chain links TRBV2 to TRBJ1-5; D unresolved. The CDR3 has 13 amino acids. V was clipped by 4 bases and J by 5 bases, with 9 bases between them. In germline, CDR1 is SNHLY, CDR2 FYNNEI. The DNA of the CDR3 is TGTGCCAGCAGTGTTTACAGAGATCAGCCCCAGCATTTT. Translation: CASSVYRDQPQHF.

This clone has more than one count but fewer than ten. This CDR3 reads CASSQFRARREDYEQYF. In DNA form, the CDR3 reads TGCGCCAGCAGTCAATTCCGAGCCCGGCGGGAGGACTACGAGCAGTACTTC. The rearrangement joins TRBV23-1 to TRBJ2-7; 8 bases agree with TRBD2. TRBV23-1 is given ORF status, its function remaining uncertain. The CDR3 runs to 17 residues. The J segment lost 3 bases and the V segment lost 1 base, leaving 11 bases of the junction unmatched.

This chain connects TRBV27 to TRBJ2-5; 10 bases are shared with TRBD2. Germline-derived CDR1 and CDR2 are MNHEY and SMNVEV (reference sequence). The CDR3 sequence is 16 residues long. V was pared by 5 bases and J by 5 bases, with 11 bases of the junction left unmatched. The CDR3 here is CASSIRLAGGRETQYF. The CDR3 DNA reads as TGTGCCAGCAGTATCCGACTAGCGGGTGGTCGGGAGACCCAGTACTTC.

This chain connects TRBV11-3 to TRBJ1-1, with D possibly matching TRBD1 (5 bases). From germline, CDR1 is SGHNT and CDR2 YENEEA. Trimming took 5 bases from V and 4 from J, leaving 11 bases between them. The CDR3 is 13 amino acids. The CDR3 sequence is CASSKGVGTEAFF. In nucleotides, the CDR3 is TGTGCCAGCAGCAAAGGGGTGGGCACTGAAGCTTTCTTT.